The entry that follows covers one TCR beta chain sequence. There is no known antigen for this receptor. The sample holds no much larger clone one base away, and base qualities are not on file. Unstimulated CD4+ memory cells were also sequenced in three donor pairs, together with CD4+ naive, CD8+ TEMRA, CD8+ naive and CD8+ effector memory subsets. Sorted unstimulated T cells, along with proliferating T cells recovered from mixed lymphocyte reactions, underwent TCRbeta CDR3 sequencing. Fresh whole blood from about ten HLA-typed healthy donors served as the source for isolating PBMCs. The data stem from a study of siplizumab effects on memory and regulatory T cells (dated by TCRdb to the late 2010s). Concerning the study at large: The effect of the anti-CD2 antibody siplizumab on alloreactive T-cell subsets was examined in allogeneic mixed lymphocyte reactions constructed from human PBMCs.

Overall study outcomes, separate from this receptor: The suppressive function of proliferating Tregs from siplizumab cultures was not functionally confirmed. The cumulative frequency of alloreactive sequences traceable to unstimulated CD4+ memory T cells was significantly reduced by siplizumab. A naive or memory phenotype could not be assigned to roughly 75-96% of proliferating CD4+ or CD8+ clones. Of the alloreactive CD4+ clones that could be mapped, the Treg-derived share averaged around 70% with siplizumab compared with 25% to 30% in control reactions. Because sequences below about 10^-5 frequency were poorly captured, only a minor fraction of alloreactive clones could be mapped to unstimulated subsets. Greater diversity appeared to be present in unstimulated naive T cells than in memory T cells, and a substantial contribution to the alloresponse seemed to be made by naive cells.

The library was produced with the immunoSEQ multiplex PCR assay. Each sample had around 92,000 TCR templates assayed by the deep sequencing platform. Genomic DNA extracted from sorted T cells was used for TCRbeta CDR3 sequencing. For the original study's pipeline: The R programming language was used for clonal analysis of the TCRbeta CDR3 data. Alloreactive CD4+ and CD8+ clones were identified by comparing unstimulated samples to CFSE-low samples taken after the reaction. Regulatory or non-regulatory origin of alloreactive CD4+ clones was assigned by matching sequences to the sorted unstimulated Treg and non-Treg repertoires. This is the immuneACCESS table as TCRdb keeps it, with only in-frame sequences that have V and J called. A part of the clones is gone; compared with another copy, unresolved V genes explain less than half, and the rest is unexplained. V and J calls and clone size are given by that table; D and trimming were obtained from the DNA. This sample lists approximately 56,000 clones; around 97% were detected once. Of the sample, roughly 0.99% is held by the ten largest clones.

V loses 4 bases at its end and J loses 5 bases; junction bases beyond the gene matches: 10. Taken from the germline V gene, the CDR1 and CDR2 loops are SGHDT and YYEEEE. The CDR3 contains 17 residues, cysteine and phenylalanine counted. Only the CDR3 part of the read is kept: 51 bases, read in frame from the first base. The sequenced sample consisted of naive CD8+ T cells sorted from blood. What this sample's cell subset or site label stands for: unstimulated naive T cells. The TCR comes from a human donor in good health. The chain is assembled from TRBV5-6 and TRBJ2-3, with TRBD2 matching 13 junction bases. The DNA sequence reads TGTGCCAGCAGCGTAGGGACTAGCGGGACATTGGGAGATACGCAGTATTTT. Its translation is CASSVGTSGTLGDTQYF.